The clone carrying this T cell receptor beta chain was detected a few times. This CDR3 is built from 13 residues. Trimming took 1 base from V and 6 from J, leaving 6 bases between them. These data originate in a study of CD8 T cells in ankylosing spondylitis. 5'-RACE, quantitative and with molecular barcodes, yielded the TCR beta libraries. MiXCR was run by TCRdb on the 5' RACE reads, yielding one entry per CDR3 protein. Of some 270,000 distinct CDR3 sequences listed, 18% are singletons. The chain combines TRBV12-3 or TRBV12-4 with TRBJ2-2, with unresolved D. The TCR was taken from a male donor with ankylosing spondylitis or in good health (not recorded which). Sequencing was performed on blood, either unsorted or a sorted T cell fraction (not recorded which). CDR3 amino acids: CASSLGMAGELFF. CDR3 DNA sequence: TGTGCCAGCAGTTTAGGGATGGCCGGGGAGCTGTTTTTT.